This is a list of T cell receptor beta chains from one sample in a study of graft-versus-host responses after intestinal transplantation. Sequencing used immunoSEQ multiplex PCR; TCRdb keeps in-frame clones, though not all of them. The data show around 26,000 clones, with approximately 95% seen just once and approximately 0.5% held by the top ten. Sequences were derived from PBMCs, sampled 156 days after intestinal transplant. These receptors were taken from a human patient who received an intestinal transplant, so some T cells may come from the graft donor. Each CDR3 is given with its conserved first and last residue. The D gene is left open where the match is weak. A row's size may be missing; if present it is once, few, many or a size class.

d_call,v_call,clone_size,j_call,cdr3_nt,cdr3_aa
-,TRBV13,-,TRBJ2-2,TGTGCCAGCGGCATGAGGGGGGGGCCCGCCGGGGAGCTGTTTTTT,CASGMRGGPAGELFF
-,TRBV7-9,-,TRBJ1-6,TGTGCCAGCAGCTTAGGTGGAATATCACCCCTCCACTTT,CASSLGGISPLHF
-,TRBV6-5,-,TRBJ1-1,TGTGCCAGCAGTGTTGATTGGTCGGGGGGCACTGAAGCTTTCTTT,CASSVDWSGGTEAFF
-,TRBV4-1,-,TRBJ1-2,TGCGCCAGCAGCCAAGGTCGGACGGACTTTGATGGCTACACCTTC,CASSQGRTDFDGYTF
-,TRBV2,-,TRBJ1-3,TGTGCCAGCATTGCGGATGGGGGTCGAAACACCATATATTTT,CASIADGGRNTIYF
TRBD2,TRBV4-1,-,TRBJ2-7,TGCGCCAGCAGCCAATTTTTGCTAGCGGGAAAGTACGAGCAGTACTTC,CASSQFLLAGKYEQYF
-,TRBV6-5,-,TRBJ1-5,TGTGCCGGGGGGGTTCAGCCCCAGCATTTT,CAGGVQPQHF
TRBD2,TRBV7-6,-,TRBJ2-1,TGTGCCAGCAGCTCCGTCGGACTAGCGGAATTATACAATGAGCAGTTCTTC,CASSSVGLAELYNEQFF
TRBD2,TRBV5-1,-,TRBJ2-5,TGCGCCAGCAGGACTAGCGGCCAAGAGACCCAGTACTTC,CASRTSGQETQYF
-,TRBV7-9,-,TRBJ1-2,TGTGCCAGCAGCTTAGGGGCCAAGGGCTACACCTTC,CASSLGAKGYTF
TRBD2,TRBV4-1,-,TRBJ2-3,TGCGCCAGCAGCCGTGTCCCGGGACTAGCGGGAAAGGGGACAGATACGCAGTATTTT,CASSRVPGLAGKGTDTQYF
TRBD2,TRBV5-1,-,TRBJ2-3,TGCGCCAGCAGCAAGATACCGGCTAGCGGGGGAACCACAGATACGCAGTATTTT,CASSKIPASGGTTDTQYF
TRBD1,TRBV19,-,TRBJ2-1,TGTGCCAGTAGTATTGGGACAGGGTTATTCGAGCAGTTCTTC,CASSIGTGLFEQFF
TRBD1,TRBV5-4,-,TRBJ2-7,TGTGCCAGCAGCTCCCGGGACAGCTACGAGCAGTACTTC,CASSSRDSYEQYF
-,TRBV5-8,-,TRBJ2-1,TGTGCCAGCAGCGCGGACTTGGCCACGAGCTCCTACAATGAGCAGTTCTTC,CASSADLATSSYNEQFF
TRBD2,TRBV2,-,TRBJ2-1,TGTGCCATCGAGCGGGAGGGATACAATGAGCAGTTCTTC,CAIEREGYNEQFF
TRBD1,TRBV4-3,-,TRBJ1-6,TGCGCCAGCAGCCAAGATATGAGGACAGGGGGCATGGTCGTCGGTAATTCACCCCTCCACTTT,CASSQDMRTGGMVVGNSPLHF
-,TRBV28,-,TRBJ2-1,TGTGCCAGCAGTTCGCCTCTTAAGACTCCAGACAATGAGCAGTTCTTC,CASSSPLKTPDNEQFF
-,TRBV2,-,TRBJ1-5,TGTGCCAGCAGTCTACTACAGGACGAGGTTGAGCCCCAGCATTTT,CASSLLQDEVEPQHF
TRBD2,TRBV27,-,TRBJ2-1,TGTGCCAGCAGTTCTCTAGCGGGAATGTACAATGAGCAGTTCTTC,CASSSLAGMYNEQFF
-,TRBV19,once,TRBJ2-7,TGTGCCAGTAGTGTAACAGGACCCTACGAGCAGTACTTC,CASSVTGPYEQYF
-,TRBV5-4,-,TRBJ2-1,TGTGCCAGCAGCTTGGCCGGCGCGCAGTTCTTC,CASSLAGAQFF
-,TRBV30,-,TRBJ2-1,TGTGCCTGGAGTGTACGATACAATGAGCAGTTCTTC,CAWSVRYNEQFF
-,TRBV5-4,-,TRBJ2-7,TGTGCCAGCAGCTTCGGACGGATGTACGAGCAGTACTTC,CASSFGRMYEQYF
TRBD1,TRBV7-9,-,TRBJ2-5,TGTGCCAGCAGCTCCGGGACAGGGGGGTGGGAGACCCAGTACTTC,CASSSGTGGWETQYF
-,TRBV19,-,TRBJ1-1,TGTGCCAGTAGTATGGGCCGCCCGAACACTGAAGCTTTCTTT,CASSMGRPNTEAFF
-,TRBV27,few,TRBJ1-3,TGTGCCAGCAGCCCCCAAGGGGGGCCAGGAAACACCATATATTTT,CASSPQGGPGNTIYF
TRBD1,TRBV9,once,TRBJ2-3,TGTGCCAGCAGCGTCGGAGACAGGGGCCCAGATACGCAGTATTTT,CASSVGDRGPDTQYF
-,TRBV27,-,TRBJ2-7,TGTGCCAGCAGTTTTTTGTCCAGCGACTACGAGCAGTACTTC,CASSFLSSDYEQYF